This is a list of T cell receptor beta chains from one sample in a study of regulatory T cells in long-lasting Graves disease. TCRdb passed the multiplex PCR reads through MiXCR, listing each CDR3 protein once. The table lists some 500,000 distinct CDR3 sequences, approximately 13% of them singletons, with 8.5% to 10% in the top ten. This sample was shared with a second study, whose subject was T cells in Graves' hyperthyroidism and ophthalmopathy.

Sequencing was performed on peripheral blood mononuclear cells (PBMCs), taken at new diagnosis, from a patient treated with antithyroid drugs. The receptor set was obtained from a young man with Graves disease. Each CDR3 is given with its conserved first and last residue. A D gene is named only where the DNA matches it firmly. The size field is filled for only some rows; it gives once, few, many or a size class.

J gene | D gene | clone size | V gene | CDR3 protein | CDR3 DNA
TRBJ2-3 | - | many | TRBV11-2 | CASSDSTGFEDTQYF | TGTGCCAGCAGCGACTCCACAGGGTTTGAAGATACGCAGTATTTT
TRBJ2-7 | TRBD2 | - | TRBV25-1 | CASSHTQGRGGYEQYF | TGTGCCAGCAGTCATACTCAGGGCCGGGGGGGCTACGAGCAGTACTTC
TRBJ1-1 | - | many | TRBV12-3/TRBV12-4 | CASSLGQWTTEAFF | TGTGCCAGCAGTTTAGGTCAGTGGACCACTGAAGCTTTCTTT
TRBJ2-7 | TRBD2 | many | TRBV6-5 | CASSYSSGRAVRPYEQYF | TGTGCCAGCAGTTATTCTAGCGGGAGGGCCGTGCGCCCCTACGAGCAGTACTTC
TRBJ2-7 | - | - | TRBV20-1 | CSARLGGAGGRVREQYF | TGCAGTGCTAGACTTGGGGGCGCAGGGGGGAGGGTGCGCGAGCAGTACTTC
TRBJ2-3 | TRBD1 | many | TRBV29-1 | CSVLDRASTDTQYF | TGCAGCGTACTGGACAGGGCCTCTACAGATACGCAGTATTTT
TRBJ1-1 | TRBD1 | many | TRBV24-1 | CATRDRGTEAFF | TGTGCCACCAGGGACAGGGGCACTGAAGCTTTCTTT
TRBJ2-1 | TRBD2 | many | TRBV11-2 | CASSPIIPGAGGPRNEQFF | TGTGCCAGCAGCCCGATCATACCGGGTGCGGGAGGGCCAAGAAATGAGCAGTTCTTC
TRBJ1-5 | - | many | TRBV24-1 | CATHSAGQRGLNQPQHF | TGTGCCACCCACAGTGCCGGCCAGAGAGGTCTCAATCAGCCCCAGCATTTT
TRBJ2-7 | - | - | TRBV15 | CATSRQGTYEQYF | TGTGCCACCAGCAGACAGGGGACCTACGAGCAGTACTTC
TRBJ2-4 | - | - | TRBV20-1 | CSASFLGYENIQYF | TGCAGTGCTAGCTTCCTAGGGTATGAAAACATTCAGTACTTC
TRBJ1-2 | - | few | TRBV5-8 | CASSRAEINGYTF | TGTGCCAGCAGCAGGGCCGAGATTAATGGCTACACCTTC
TRBJ2-3 | - | many | TRBV6-2/TRBV6-3 | CASSYTLGADTQYF | TGTGCCAGCAGTTACACCCTCGGGGCAGATACGCAGTATTTT
TRBJ2-7 | - | many | TRBV20-1 | CSANPDRSYEQYF | TGCAGTGCTAACCCGGACCGGTCCTACGAGCAGTACTTC
TRBJ1-3 | - | many | TRBV5-1 | CASSLGQSGNTIYF | TGCGCCAGCAGCTTGGGACAATCAGGAAACACCATATATTTT
TRBJ2-6 | - | many | TRBV15 | CATSSPLPPGIRTGANVLTF | TGTGCCACCAGCAGCCCCCTCCCCCCCGGCATACGGACCGGGGCCAACGTCCTGACTTTC
TRBJ2-7 | - | few | TRBV27 | CASSLASASIYEQYF | TGTGCCAGCAGTTTAGCTAGCGCTTCAATCTACGAGCAGTACTTC
TRBJ1-5 | - | many | TRBV2 | CASSGERGQPQHF | TGTGCCAGCAGTGGGGAGAGGGGTCAGCCCCAGCATTTT
TRBJ1-4 | - | many | TRBV27 | CASSQQVATNEKLFF | TGTGCCAGCAGTCAACAGGTTGCAACTAATGAAAAACTGTTTTTT
TRBJ2-7 | - | few | TRBV30 | CAGGQFGVVGGEQYF | TGTGCCGGAGGACAGTTCGGGGTGGTGGGGGGCGAGCAGTACTTC
TRBJ2-7 | TRBD2 | few | TRBV4-2 | CASSQTSGNLAYEQYF | TGTGCCAGCAGCCAGACTAGCGGGAACCTAGCCTACGAGCAGTACTTC
TRBJ2-1 | TRBD2 | few | TRBV20-1 | CSARDLTSAYNEQFF | TGCAGTGCTAGAGATCTGACTAGCGCGTACAATGAGCAGTTCTTC
TRBJ1-1 | TRBD1 | many | TRBV20-1 | CSATGQGVIWMDGEAFF | TGCAGTGCTACCGGACAGGGAGTGATATGGATGGATGGTGAAGCTTTCTTT
TRBJ2-3 | - | - | TRBV6-1 | CAISGNDYPSTDTQYF | TGTGCCATCAGTGGGAACGACTATCCTAGCACAGATACGCAGTATTTT
TRBJ1-2 | - | many | TRBV12-3/TRBV12-4 | CASSRGPDYGYTF | TGTGCCAGCAGCCGAGGCCCCGACTATGGCTACACCTTC
TRBJ2-1 | TRBD2 | many | TRBV12-5 | CASGPGTSPNEQFF | TGTGCTAGTGGCCCCGGGACTAGTCCCAATGAGCAGTTCTTC
TRBJ2-1 | - | many | TRBV11-2 | CASSPANNEQFF | TGTGCCAGCAGCCCGGCCAACAATGAGCAGTTCTTC
TRBJ2-5 | - | many | TRBV6-1 | CASRDPETQYF | TGTGCCAGCCGGGACCCGGAGACCCAGTACTTC
TRBJ1-1 | - | many | TRBV27 | CASRLGTHTEAFF | TGTGCCAGCAGACTCGGGACACACACTGAAGCTTTCTTT
TRBJ2-5 | - | few | TRBV11-2 | CASSFSRGGGRVETQYF | TGTGCCAGCAGCTTTTCTCGAGGGGGTGGCCGCGTGGAGACCCAGTACTTC
TRBJ2-3 | - | many | TRBV5-8 | CASSLGVSTNTQYF | TGTGCCAGCAGCTTGGGCGTTAGCACGAATACGCAGTATTTT
TRBJ2-1 | TRBD2 | many | TRBV11-2 | CASSLAYGLAGDEQFF | TGTGCCAGCAGCTTAGCTTATGGCCTAGCGGGAGATGAGCAGTTCTTC
TRBJ1-3 | TRBD1 | - | TRBV3-1 | CASSLVLLDRETQSSGNTIYF | TGTGCCAGCAGCCTCGTCCTTTTGGACAGGGAGACCCAAAGCTCTGGAAACACCATATATTTT
TRBJ1-2 | - | many | TRBV15 | CATGSSGSRGYTF | TGTGCCACGGGGTCATCAGGTTCTAGAGGCTACACCTTC
TRBJ2-3 | TRBD2 | many | TRBV20-1 | CSAHEGGRADTQYF | TGCAGTGCCCATGAGGGAGGGCGGGCAGATACGCAGTATTTT
TRBJ1-1 | - | - | TRBV15 | CATRRDSGLNTEASF | TGTGCCACCCGCAGAGATTCAGGGCTGAACACTGAAGCTTCCTTT
TRBJ2-2 | TRBD2 | many | TRBV6-5 | CASSYGLAGGPGGELFF | TGTGCCAGCAGTTACGGATTAGCGGGAGGGCCCGGCGGGGAGCTGTTTTTT
TRBJ2-1 | - | many | TRBV10-3 | CAISSMGGNNEQFF | TGTGCCATCAGTTCGATGGGAGGAAACAATGAGCAGTTCTTC
TRBJ2-1 | TRBD2 | many | TRBV6-2/TRBV6-3 | CASSLAGGFYNEQFF | TGTGCCAGCAGCCTAGCGGGAGGTTTCTACAATGAGCAGTTCTTC
TRBJ1-1 | TRBD1 | few | TRBV29-1 | CSVDAHRGWAEAFF | TGCAGCGTTGACGCCCACAGGGGTTGGGCTGAAGCTTTCTTT
TRBJ1-5 | - | many | TRBV12-3/TRBV12-4 | CASTVQGLLNQPQHF | TGTGCCAGCACTGTCCAGGGCCTTCTCAATCAGCCCCAGCATTTT
TRBJ1-2 | - | many | TRBV28 | CASSLSPRQGYGYTF | TGTGCCAGCAGTTTATCCCCCCGGCAGGGCTATGGCTACACCTTC
TRBJ2-3 | TRBD2 | - | TRBV4-1 | CASRQRGLAGSTDTQYF | TGCGCCAGCAGACAACGCGGACTAGCGGGAAGCACAGATACGCAGTATTTT
TRBJ2-1 | - | - | TRBV20-1 | CSARDRVAYQVYEQFF | TGCAGTGCTAGAGATCGGGTCGCGTATCAAGTCTATGAGCAGTTCTTC
TRBJ1-1 | TRBD1 | - | TRBV7-2 | CASSLMTGGTEAFF | TGTGCCAGCAGCCTGATGACAGGGGGCACTGAAGCTTTCTTT
TRBJ1-2 | - | - | TRBV2 | CASSVYYGYTF | TGTGCCAGCAGTGTATACTATGGCTACACCTTC
TRBJ1-3 | - | few | TRBV9 | CASSSRTPADTIYF | TGTGCCAGCAGCTCCCGAACCCCGGCGGACACCATATATTTT
TRBJ2-7 | - | few | TRBV19 | CASSIGTREQYF | TGTGCCAGTAGTATAGGCACTCGGGAGCAGTACTTC
TRBJ1-3 | - | - | TRBV10-3 | CAISRVGSGNTIYF | TGTGCCATCAGTCGAGTGGGCTCTGGAAACACCATATATTTT
TRBJ1-5 | - | few | TRBV10-1 | CASRLCQTNLNQPQHF | TGCGCCAGCAGGCTATGCCAGACAAACCTCAATCAGCCCCAGCATTTT
TRBJ2-7 | TRBD2 | many | TRBV12-3/TRBV12-4 | CASSLGHGAGGPLDHEQYF | TGTGCCAGCAGTTTAGGGCACGGAGCGGGAGGCCCTTTGGACCACGAGCAGTACTTC
TRBJ1-2 | - | many | TRBV29-1 | CSVEKDYGYTF | TGCAGCGTTGAAAAAGACTATGGCTACACCTTC
TRBJ2-3 | TRBD2 | few | TRBV5-5 | CASSAVGSGRGTDTQYF | TGTGCCAGCAGCGCGGTCGGTAGCGGGAGAGGCACAGATACGCAGTATTTT